The 30 T cell receptor beta chains below come from one sample, sequenced in a study of T-cell reconstitution after alpha-beta-depleted transplantation in children (dated by TCRdb to the mid-2010s). The treatment or condition label for this specimen denotes: allogeneic hematopoietic cell transplantation with graft depleted of TCRalphabeta T cells and CD19 B cells. Library preparation used PCR. Sequencing was carried out with an Illumina HiSeq 2500. To normalize quantification of the TCRbeta repertoire, the TCR libraries were built with molecular barcoding that relied on unique molecular identifiers. TCRdb's own reprocessing of the public reads used fastp at Q25 and MiXCR and kept productive beta chains. For every CDR3 protein sequence, its rows merge into one entry that carries the most common genes and DNA. For this sample the table gives 200,000 to 250,000 distinct CDR3 sequences, of which around 8% were detected only once. The ten largest clones represent 5% to 7% of the sample.

The specimen was PBMCs, mostly from graft donor cells, collected 180 days after TCRalphabeta/CD19-depleted stem cell transplant. These receptors all come from a male patient between 5 and 17 years old who had a stem cell transplant for acute lymphoblastic leukemia, so the T cells may come from the graft donor.

This clonotype was detected ten times or more. CDR3 DNA: TGTGCCAGCAGGAACCTTAATGAGCAGTTCTTC. Protein product: CASRNLNEQFF. The chain carries TRBV11-2 and TRBJ2-1; no clear D gene. This CDR3 has 11 residues. V was shortened by 6 bases and J by 7 bases, with 7 bases between the two germline ends. Germline V gene sequence: CDR1 SGHAT, CDR2 FQNNGV.

This clonotype has a count of ten or more. The genes are TRBV10-3 and TRBJ2-1; 12 bases are shared with TRBD2. Trimming at V came to 4 bases and at J to 0 bases, leaving 4 bases not matched to a gene. CDR3 length: 17 residues. The germline V gene encodes CDR1 ENHRY and CDR2 SYGVKD. The CDR3: CAISASGRALSYNEQFF. CDR3 nucleotides: TGTGCCATCAGTGCTAGCGGGAGGGCCCTCTCCTACAATGAGCAGTTCTTC.

This clonotype was detected many times. The CDR3 is CSARDPPGQGTGEQYF. Written as DNA, the CDR3 is TGCAGTGCTAGAGATCCCCCGGGACAGGGAACGGGGGAGCAGTACTTC. The chain carries TRBV20-1 and TRBJ2-7, with 9 bases that match TRBD1. Germline-derived CDR1 and CDR2 are DFQATT and SNEGSKA (reference sequence). V lost 0 bases to trimming and J lost 7 bases; unmatched junction nucleotides: 13. CDR3 length equals 16 residues.

In this sample, this clonotype turned up many times. This CDR3 is CASSAATDRVNSPLHF. For the CDR3, the DNA is TGTGCCAGCTCAGCCGCCACGGACAGGGTAAATTCACCCCTCCACTTT. The chain carries TRBV28 and TRBJ1-6; TRBD1 matches 8 bases. Germline V lookup: CDR1 MDHEN, CDR2 SYDVKM. The CDR3 runs 16 residues. After removal of 8 bases from V and 7 bases from J, the junction contained 13 bases not matched to a gene. Looking up the rest from reference TRBV28 and TRBJ1-6 gives the full variable domain: DVKVTQSSRYLVKRTGEKVFLECVQDMDHENMFWYRQDPGLGLRLIYFSYDVKMKEKGDIPEGYSVSREKKERFSLILESASTNQTSMYLCASSAATDRVNSPLHFGNGTRLTVT.

This clonotype occurred many times. J is TRBJ2-4 and V is TRBV20-1, with TRBD2 identical over 11 bases. The CDR3 consists of 15 residues. CDR1 is DFQATT, CDR2 SNEGSKA, per germline (reference sequence). Trimming at V came to 5 bases and at J to 0 bases, leaving 3 bases not matched to a gene. Written as DNA, the CDR3 is TGCAGTGCTTCACTAGCGGGAGTAGCCAAAAACATTCAGTACTTC. This encodes CSASLAGVAKNIQYF.

The table lists this clonotype with many counts. The CDR3 protein is CASSVRQGGEKLFF. DNA for the CDR3: TGTGCCAGCAGCGTCCGACAGGGGGGTGAAAAACTGTTTTTT. V gene TRBV13 combines with J gene TRBJ1-4; 9 nucleotides agree with TRBD1. Germline-derived CDR1 and CDR2 are PRHDT and FYEKMQ (reference sequence). J lost 7 bases, V lost 5 bases, and 5 bases had no gene match. The CDR3 has 14 amino acids. The variable domain in full, completed from reference TRBV13 and TRBJ1-4, reads AAGVIQSPRHLIKEKRETATLKCYPIPRHDTVYWYQQGPGQDPQFLISFYEKMQSDKGSIPDRFSAQQFSDYHSELNMSSLELGDSALYFCASSVRQGGEKLFFGSGTQLSVL.

The chain uses TRBV19 and TRBJ1-1; D remains ambiguous. This CDR3 contains 14 residues. V gave up 3 bases and J gave up 1 base, with 9 bases separating them. Germline V CDR1 and CDR2: LNHDA, SQIVND (reference sequence). For the CDR3, the DNA is TGTGCCAGTAGTATGCTCGGAGGGAACACTGAAGCTTTCTTT. Residues: CASSMLGGNTEAFF.

In its sample, this clonotype was seen many times. The chain joins TRBV6-4 to TRBJ1-6; TRBD1 matches at 9 bases. Germline V lookup: CDR1 MRHNA, CDR2 SNTAGT. The J segment lost 0 bases and the V segment lost 6 bases, leaving 12 bases of the junction unmatched. The CDR3 totals 19 residues. The CDR3, as DNA: TGTGCCAGCAGGCCGACAGGGGGAAACACCAGCTCCTATAATTCACCCCTCCACTTT. Amino acid sequence: CASRPTGGNTSSYNSPLHF.

Only a few counts were recorded for this clonotype. The gene calls are TRBV11-2 and TRBJ1-3; D might be TRBD1 (5 bases). This CDR3 spans 15 amino acids. CDR1 and CDR2 (germline): SGHAT, FQNNGV. Trimming took off 5 bases at V and 0 bases at J, with 11 bases between the two ends. For the CDR3, the DNA is TGTGCCAGCAGCGAACAGGCGGTCTCTGGAAACACCATATATTTT. Its translation: CASSEQAVSGNTIYF.

The table lists this clonotype with many counts. V and J are TRBV29-1 and TRBJ2-1; D is uncertain. Looked up from germline, CDR1 is SQVTM and CDR2 is ANQGSEA. V was pared by 1 base and J by 4 bases, with 8 bases between. The CDR3 is made up of 13 amino acids. As DNA, the CDR3 is TGCAGCGTTGAAGGACGGGTTTACAATGAGCAGTTCTTC. Translating it yields CSVEGRVYNEQFF.

The chain combines TRBV6-5 with TRBJ2-4, with 16 bases matching TRBD2. V shed 2 bases, J shed 7 bases, and the junction held 8 bases outside the gene matches. CDR1 and CDR2 (germline): MNHEY, SVGAGI. The CDR3 runs to 18 residues. The CDR3 region is CASSYGRGTSGGANIQYF. The CDR3 DNA reads as TGTGCCAGCAGTTACGGAAGGGGGACTAGCGGGGGGGCGAACATTCAGTACTTC.

This clonotype was found many times. The chain links TRBV29-1 to TRBJ2-3; D is unresolved. V lost 0 bases and J 2 bases, leaving 12 bases between the germline ends. The CDR3 is 15 residues long. Per germline, CDR1 SQVTM and CDR2 ANQGSEA. CDR3 sequence: CSVEDGVRFTDTQYF. The CDR3 nucleotides are TGCAGCGTTGAAGATGGGGTACGTTTCACAGATACGCAGTATTTT.

In this sample, this clonotype turned up many times. This chain joins TRBV4-3 and TRBJ2-7; D might be TRBD1 (5 bases). The CDR3 has 14 residues. V was cut by 0 bases and J by 6 bases, with 12 bases left in between. The germline CDR1 and CDR2 sequences are LGHNA and YSLEER. The CDR3 DNA follows: TGCGCCAGCAGCCAAGAGACAGCCTGGGGCGAGCAGTACTTC. This translates into CASSQETAWGEQYF.

This clonotype was found many times. The chain recombines TRBV18 with TRBJ2-5; weak D call: TRBD2 (5 bases). This CDR3 is built from 14 residues. V was cut by 3 bases and J by 5 bases, with 13 bases left in between. Per the germline V gene, CDR1 is KGHSH and CDR2 is LQKENI. The CDR3 DNA sequence: TGTGCCAGCTCACCTCAGAGAGGGTTGGAGACCCAGTACTTC. Amino acid sequence: CASSPQRGLETQYF.

Many counts were recorded for this clonotype. The CDR3 region is CASSLGSRNEQFF. The CDR3, as DNA: TGTGCCAGCAGCTTGGGTAGTAGGAATGAGCAGTTCTTC. The chain has TRBV5-5 and TRBJ2-1, with unresolved D. CDR1 and CDR2 from the germline V gene are SGHKS and YYEKEE (reference sequence). Trimming pared 0 bases from V and 7 bases from J, leaving 8 bases between. The CDR3 length is 13 residues.

This clonotype was seen repeatedly, ten times or more. The chain links TRBV5-4 to TRBJ2-1; no definite D call. V gave up 5 bases and J gave up 10 bases, with 10 bases separating them. Germline V gene data show CDR1 as SGHNT and CDR2 as YYREEE (reference sequence). This CDR3 is built from 11 residues. The CDR3 is CASSWQSEQFF. The CDR3 coding sequence is TGTGCCAGCAGTTGGCAAAGCGAGCAGTTCTTC.

This clonotype was observed at least ten times. The rearrangement links TRBV11-2 to TRBJ2-1, with TRBD2 matching 9 bases. The germline CDR1 and CDR2 sequences are SGHAT and FQNNGV. The length of the CDR3 is 16 residues. The trim removed 5 bases at V and 4 bases at J, leaving 9 bases unmatched. The CDR3 reads CASSRGGAWGYNEQFF. The CDR3 DNA reads as TGTGCCAGCAGCCGCGGGGGGGCCTGGGGATACAATGAGCAGTTCTTC.

The table lists this clonotype with many counts. V gene TRBV7-2 combines with J gene TRBJ1-4; TRBD1 matches 7 bases. The CDR3 length is 15 residues. Germline V lookup: CDR1 SGHTA, CDR2 FQGNSA. The trim removed 2 bases at V and 4 bases at J, leaving 4 bases unmatched. The CDR3, as DNA: TGTGCCAGCAGCTTAATCGGGACAGTTAATGAAAAACTGTTTTTT. It is translated as CASSLIGTVNEKLFF.

This clonotype was picked up many times. The V call is TRBV6-1, the J call TRBJ1-6; D unclear. V was pared by 6 bases and J by 0 bases, with 9 bases between. Germline CDR1 and CDR2: MNHNS and SASEGT. This CDR3 is 15 amino acids long. As DNA, the CDR3 is TGTGCCAGCAGGGACCCCTTCTCCTATAATTCACCCCTCCACTTT. Its protein product is CASRDPFSYNSPLHF.

Ten or more counts support this clonotype. The rearrangement links TRBV12-3 or TRBV12-4 to TRBJ2-3; D uncertain. The CDR3 extends over 12 amino acids. Trimming removed 1 base at V and 7 bases at J, with 6 bases between. This chain's CDR3 is CASSLGGNTQYF. The CDR3 DNA is TGTGCCAGCAGTTTAGGGGGAAATACGCAGTATTTT.

This clonotype was picked up many times. The rearrangement uses TRBV7-2 and TRBJ2-1, with a weak D call TRBD2 (6 bases). Germline lookup yields CDR1 SGHTA and CDR2 FQGNSA. This CDR3 contains 15 residues. Between the trimmed V and J ends, which lost 0 bases and 4 bases, there was a span of 10 bases. CDR3 region: CASSLAEGAYNEQFF. CDR3 DNA sequence: TGTGCCAGCAGCTTAGCGGAGGGAGCTTACAATGAGCAGTTCTTC.

This clonotype was observed at least ten times. This rearrangement joins TRBV5-1 to TRBJ2-5, with 7 bases matching TRBD1. Looked up from germline, CDR1 is SGHRS and CDR2 is YFSETQ. V lost 3 bases, J lost 0 bases, and 2 bases stayed unmatched. This CDR3 is 14 amino acids long. CDR3 sequence: CASSSRGYQETQYF. CDR3 in DNA: TGCGCCAGCAGCTCCAGGGGGTACCAAGAGACCCAGTACTTC. Filled out from reference TRBV5-1 and TRBJ2-5, the complete variable domain reads KAGVTQTPRYLIKTRGQQVTLSCSPISGHRSVSWYQQTPGQGLQFLFEYFSETQRNKGNFPGRFSGRQFSNSRSEMNVSTLELGDSALYLCASSSRGYQETQYFGPGTRLLVL.

Many counts were recorded for this clonotype. V gene TRBV19 combines with J gene TRBJ2-3; possibly TRBD2 for D (6 bases). CDR1 and CDR2 (germline): LNHDA, SQIVND (reference sequence). The CDR3 is 15 amino acids. V shed 5 bases and J shed 7 bases, with 19 bases lying between them. The CDR3 spells CASSGRSGVINTQYF. As DNA, the CDR3 is TGTGCCAGTAGTGGGAGGTCAGGAGTTATAAATACGCAGTATTTT.

This clonotype was recorded at least ten times. The chain recombines TRBV20-1 with TRBJ2-4; 7 positions match TRBD2. The germline V gene encodes CDR1 DFQATT and CDR2 SNEGSKA (reference sequence). Germline trimming cut 6 bases from V and 4 bases from J; bases unmatched to any gene: 6. CDR3 length equals 13 residues. CDR3 DNA: TGCAGTGCCCTGACTAGCCCGAAAAACATTCAGTACTTC. This gives the protein CSALTSPKNIQYF.

This clonotype turned up a few times. This rearrangement joins TRBV7-6 to TRBJ1-4; TRBD1 agrees at 7 bases. With 5 bases clipped from V and 8 bases from J, the junction kept 8 bases outside the gene matches. Germline-derived CDR1 and CDR2 are SGHVS and FNYEAQ. CDR3 length equals 14 residues. CDR3: CASSQDRVGEKLFF. The CDR3 region has the DNA TGTGCCAGCAGCCAAGACAGGGTCGGCGAAAAACTGTTTTTT. Variable domain in full (rest from reference TRBV7-6 and TRBJ1-4): GAGVSQSPRYKVTKRGQDVALRCDPISGHVSLYWYRQALGQGPEFLTYFNYEAQQDKSGLPNDRFSAERPEGSISTLTIQRTEQRDSAMYRCASSQDRVGEKLFFGSGTQLSVL.

This clonotype was picked up many times. The V gene is TRBV29-1, the J gene TRBJ2-5; D perhaps matches TRBD1 (6 bases). Germline V gives CDR1 SQVTM, CDR2 ANQGSEA. V was cut by 7 bases and J by 0 bases, with 9 bases left in between. The length of the CDR3 is 12 residues. CDR3 DNA sequence: TGCAGCGGGGGACATAACCAAGAGACCCAGTACTTC. This codes for CSGGHNQETQYF. Full variable domain (missing parts from reference TRBV29-1 and TRBJ2-5): SAVISQKPSRDICQRGTSLTIQCQVDSQVTMMFWYRQQPGQSLTLIATANQGSEATYESGFVIDKFPISRPNLTFSTLTVSNMSPEDSSIYLCSGGHNQETQYFGPGTRLLVL.

This chain joins TRBV5-5 and TRBJ1-1; the match to TRBD1 covers 7 bases. V lost 0 bases and J lost 3; bases outside the gene matches: 5. This CDR3 is 15 amino acids long. Germline V gene data show CDR1 as SGHKS and CDR2 as YYEKEE (reference sequence). CDR3 bases: TGTGCCAGCAGCTTGGCACCCACAGGGGACACTGAAGCTTTCTTT. Translating it yields CASSLAPTGDTEAFF.

This clonotype has at least ten counts. The genes are TRBV9 and TRBJ2-7, with D possibly called TRBD1 or TRBD2 (6 bases each). Germline V CDR1 and CDR2: SGDLS, YYNGEE. Trimming removed 3 bases from V and 6 bases from J, with 13 bases in between. CDR3 length equals 13 residues. The DNA for the CDR3 is TGTGCCAGCAGCGAGAGAGGAGGGGGCGAGCAGTACTTC. This translates into CASSERGGGEQYF.

A few counts support this clonotype. The CDR3 protein is CASSLQGGYGETQYF. The DNA for the CDR3 is TGTGCCAGCAGCTTACAAGGGGGCTATGGAGAGACCCAGTACTTC. V is TRBV7-3 and J is TRBJ2-5; 7 bases fit TRBD1. V was pared by 2 bases and J by 4 bases, with 7 bases of the junction left unmatched. Germline V CDR1 and CDR2: SGHTA, FQGTGA. CDR3 length equals 15 residues. The full variable domain, rest sourced from reference TRBV7-3 and TRBJ2-5, is GAGVSQTPSNKVTEKGKYVELRCDPISGHTALYWYRQSLGQGPEFLIYFQGTGAADDSGLPNDRFFAVRPEGSVSTLKIQRTERGDSAVYLCASSLQGGYGETQYFGPGTRLLVL.

This clonotype was seen many times. The chain couples TRBV5-1 to TRBJ1-4; D possibly corresponds to TRBD1 (5 bases). V dropped 3 bases and J dropped 8 bases, with 14 bases sitting between them. The CDR3 runs 14 residues. CDR1 is SGHRS, CDR2 YFSETQ, per germline. DNA of the CDR3: TGCGCCAGCAGCTGGGGCAGGAGAGGCGAAAAACTGTTTTTT. It yields the protein CASSWGRRGEKLFF.